The clone carrying this T cell receptor (beta chain) was counted a few times. Its target is not known. Trimming took 7 bases from V and 2 from J, leaving 14 bases between them. This CDR3 spans 14 amino acids. CDR1 is SGHRS and CDR2 is YFSETQ in the germline V gene. The sample belongs to a study of T-cell memory formation after mild COVID-19. One entry per CDR3 protein results from TCRdb running MiXCR on the 5' RACE reads. The table lists 550,000 to 650,000 distinct CDR3 sequences, approximately 15% of them singletons, with around 7.8% in the top ten. Regarding the study as a whole: Day 15 to 85 contractors were CD4/CD8 balanced; later expanders leaned CD4+. Nothing confirmed that second-wave clones peaking on day 37 were specific for SARS-CoV-2.

The sequencing sample was made of PBMCs or a T cell subset sorted from them (not recorded which). This TCR derives from an adult woman who had mild COVID-19 (a few samples of this study predate the infection). Cell type and time point are not known. The chain links TRBV5-1 to TRBJ2-3; D is ambiguous. The CDR3 sequence: CASSAGIDTDTQYF. For the CDR3, the DNA is TGCGCCAGCTCGGCTGGGATTGACACAGATACGCAGTATTTT.